The source of this TCR beta chain is a study of blood T cell repertoires in COVID-19. As concerns this clone: An end of the junction does not agree with germline; a read error may underlie this.

Recovered status applied to Cohort 3 donors who had two consecutive negative PCRs. It also applied to those with clearance or with symptom resolution. Germline V lookup: CDR1 LGHDT, CDR2 YNNKEL (reference sequence). There are 16 residues in the CDR3. Data came from immunoSEQ multiplex PCR; TCRdb stores just in-frame clones and leaves some out. The sample records about 400,000 clones, roughly 86% being singletons. This clonotype originated in a woman under 40 who had recovered from COVID-19. The V call is TRBV3-1 (or the pseudogene TRBV3-2), the J call TRBJ1-6; TRBD1 aligns across 9 bases. The sample was PBMCs or T cells enriched from blood (not recorded which). For the CDR3, the DNA is TGTGCCAGCAGCCACAGGCCGGGACAGGGTAATTCGCCCCTCCACTTT. This gives the protein CASSHRPGQGNSPLHF.